Sequencing of this T cell receptor (beta chain) was carried out in a study of blood T cell repertoires in COVID-19. Germline lookup yields CDR1 ENHRY and CDR2 SYGVKD. CDR3 size: 13 residues. V shed 11 bases and J 5 bases; nucleotides not matched to a gene: 9. TCRdb keeps only in-frame clones here, not all; method: immunoSEQ multiplex PCR. The sample gives some 220,000 clones, around 83% of which show up once; about 9.7% is in the top ten. The TCR was taken from a man over 45 with active or convalescent COVID-19. J is TRBJ2-1 and V is TRBV10-3; 7 positions agree with TRBD2. The sample comprised peripheral blood. The CDR3, as DNA: TGTGCCGTAACCACACTAGCGAACAATGAGCAGTTCTTC. Translated, it gives CAVTTLANNEQFF.